The 14 T cell receptor beta chains below come from one sample, sequenced in a study of cytomegalovirus exposure and HLA in healthy donors. Profiled with immunoSEQ multiplex PCR; TCRdb holds only in-frame clones, not every one. There are 100,000 to 150,000 clones in the sample; 80% to 90% occur only once, and 1.1% lies in the top ten. The sample taken for sequencing was PBMCs. The receptors derive from a woman between 18 and 29 years old in good health and CMV-seronegative.

This chain links TRBV13 with TRBJ1-2, with D unresolved. V was clipped by 5 bases and J by 2 bases, with 3 bases between them. This CDR3 is built from 11 residues. CDR1 is PRHDT, CDR2 FYEKMQ, per germline (reference sequence). The CDR3 reads CASSLNYGYTF. The DNA of the CDR3 is TGTGCCAGCAGCCTAAACTATGGCTACACCTTC. The whole variable domain, remainder taken from reference TRBV13 and TRBJ1-2, is AAGVIQSPRHLIKEKRETATLKCYPIPRHDTVYWYQQGPGQDPQFLISFYEKMQSDKGSIPDRFSAQQFSDYHSELNMSSLELGDSALYFCASSLNYGYTFGSGTRLTVV.

The V gene is TRBV7-6, the J gene TRBJ1-4, with no clear D. Germline V gene data show CDR1 as SGHVS and CDR2 as FNYEAQ. CDR3 length: 12 residues. Deletions cut 1 base from V and 12 bases from J, with 9 bases between. CDR3 nucleotide sequence: TGTGCCAGCAGCTTAGTTGGTGTAGAACTGTTTTTT. Translating gives CASSLVGVELFF. The full variable domain, with the rest looked up from reference TRBV7-6 and TRBJ1-4, is GAGVSQSPRYKVTKRGQDVALRCDPISGHVSLYWYRQALGQGPEFLTYFNYEAQQDKSGLPNDRFSAERPEGSISTLTIQRTEQRDSAMYRCASSLVGVELFFGSGTQLSVL.

This rearrangement joins TRBV11-3 to TRBJ2-6; D call uncertain. The germline CDR1 and CDR2 sequences are SGHNT and YENEEA. Trimming removed 4 bases from V and 4 bases from J, with 8 bases in between. CDR3 length: 14 amino acids. Here the CDR3 reads CASSSAAGANVLTF. CDR3 nucleotides: TGTGCCAGCAGCTCGGCGGCGGGGGCCAACGTCCTGACTTTC.

The rearrangement links TRBV7-9 to TRBJ2-1; 10 nucleotides agree with TRBD1. Germline CDR1 SEHNR, CDR2 FQNEAQ (reference sequence). Trimming removed 4 bases from V and 7 bases from J; junction bases left unmatched: 1. This CDR3 has 13 residues. In DNA form, the CDR3 reads TGTGCCAGCAGCTCGGACAGGGGGAATGAGCAGTTCTTC. It specifies CASSSDRGNEQFF. The entire variable domain, with the rest obtained from reference TRBV7-9 and TRBJ2-1, is as follows: DTGVSQNPRHKITKRGQNVTFRCDPISEHNRLYWYRQTLGQGPEFLTYFQNEAQLEKSRLLSDRFSAERPKGSFSTLEIQRTEQGDSAMYLCASSSDRGNEQFFGPGTRLTVL.

The chain combines TRBV7-2 with TRBJ2-1; 8 nucleotides agree with TRBD2. CDR1 is SGHTA and CDR2 is FQGNSA in the germline V gene. J lost 10 bases, V lost 5 bases, and 10 bases had no gene match. CDR3 length: 14 amino acids. The CDR3 DNA reads as TGTGCCAGCAGCCCAGGCCACGGGAGGGCAGAGCAGTTCTTC. Encoded protein: CASSPGHGRAEQFF.

J is TRBJ2-5 and V is TRBV10-3; possible D gene TRBD2, 6 bases. The CDR3 is 13 amino acids. The germline V and J ends were trimmed by 5 bases and 2 bases, with 9 bases remaining between them. Germline assignment: CDR1 ENHRY and CDR2 SYGVKD. The CDR3: CAISLAEQETQYF. In nucleotides, the CDR3 is TGTGCCATCAGTTTAGCGGAACAAGAGACCCAGTACTTC.

This chain links TRBV6-8 with TRBJ2-3; D remains ambiguous. The CDR3 consists of 17 residues. Looked up from germline, CDR1 is MNHGY and CDR2 is SAAAGT. Deletions cut 0 bases from V and 2 bases from J, with 15 bases between. The CDR3 DNA reads as TGTGCCAGCAGTTACTCCTCAAATACAGATCACACAGATACGCAGTATTTT. It translates to CASSYSSNTDHTDTQYF.

The rearrangement joins TRBV18 to TRBJ1-1; D not certain. V lost 1 base, J lost 2 bases, and 11 bases lay in between. The length of the CDR3 is 15 residues. In germline, CDR1 is KGHSH, CDR2 LQKENI. The DNA of the CDR3 is TGTGCCAGCTCACCACGCGGGAACCCCAACACTGAAGCTTTCTTT. As protein: CASSPRGNPNTEAFF.

The V gene is TRBV10-3, the J gene TRBJ2-1, with a tentative D call TRBD1 (6 bases). Germline loops: CDR1 ENHRY, CDR2 SYGVKD. The ends were cut back, 5 bases at V and 10 bases at J, with 18 bases in the middle. The CDR3 spans 14 residues. The DNA of the CDR3 is TGTGCCATCAGTCCTGGACAGCAGAAGATAGAGCAGTTCTTC. Translating gives CAISPGQQKIEQFF.

This CDR3 reads CASSLDTGQSYGYTF. DNA of the CDR3: TGTGCCAGCAGCTTAGACACGGGACAGAGCTATGGCTACACCTTC. This sequence joins TRBV7-2 and TRBJ1-2, with TRBD1 matching over 7 bases. The V segment lost 1 base and the J segment 4 bases; nucleotides outside the gene matches: 6. Germline-derived CDR1 and CDR2 are SGHTA and FQGNSA. This CDR3 has 15 amino acids.

This rearrangement joins TRBV27 to TRBJ1-1, with 7 positions matching TRBD1. J lost 0 bases, V lost 5 bases, and 9 bases had no gene match. The germline V gene has CDR1 MNHEY and CDR2 SMNVEV (reference sequence). The CDR3 loop spans 16 amino acids. The CDR3 loop is CASSRLGTVMNTEAFF. The CDR3, as DNA: TGTGCCAGCAGTAGACTTGGGACAGTCATGAACACTGAAGCTTTCTTT.

The J gene is TRBJ2-7, the V gene TRBV2; 7 bases map to TRBD2. Unmatched junction bases numbered 5, after V lost 6 bases and J lost 6 bases. This CDR3 spans 12 amino acids. Germline CDR1 is SNHLY and CDR2 is FYNNEI. The CDR3 sequence: CASSETSSEQYV. Here the CDR3 DNA reads TGTGCCAGCAGCGAGACTAGCTCCGAGCAGTACGTC.

This chain links TRBV19 with TRBJ1-2; D possibly corresponds to TRBD1 (5 bases). The CDR3 runs to 13 residues. Looked up from germline, CDR1 is LNHDA and CDR2 is SQIVND (reference sequence). Trimming stripped 7 bases from V and 5 bases from J, with 14 bases between. The CDR3, as DNA: TGTGCCAGTATCTCGTCGGGGGAGTATGGCTACACCTTC. It specifies CASISSGEYGYTF.

The genes are TRBV7-2 and TRBJ2-7; 9 nucleotides match TRBD1. The CDR3 runs 18 residues. With 4 bases clipped from V and 1 base from J, the junction kept 14 bases outside the gene matches. Germline values: CDR1 SGHTA, CDR2 FQGNSA. In DNA form, the CDR3 reads TGTGCCAGCAGCTCGCCCAGCCTTAGACAGGGGGAATCCTACGAGCAGTACTTC. It specifies CASSSPSLRQGESYEQYF.